This record concerns one TCR beta chain sequence. The clone's antigen remains unknown. Base quality data are lacking; no much larger clone is found one base away. This sample is part of a study of blood T cell repertoires in COVID-19 (dated by TCRdb to the early 2020s). Turning to the overall study: Collaborator samples came from the United States, Italy and Spain and covered acute and convalescent phases of COVID-19. The dataset comprised deeply sampled blood TCRbeta repertoires from subjects exposed to, actively infected with, or recovered from COVID-19. A de-identified subject ID, COVID-19 status, age in years and sex were almost always included in the sample metadata. Samples were obtained from the ongoing ImmuneRACE study (first 160 participants) and from over 1,000 subjects provided by 6 global collaborators. HLA class I and class II types, where available, came from metadata supplied by the sample provider rather than from assay-based typing. The material from the prospective study consisted of cDNA or gDNA derived from T cells, B-cell-depleted T cells, or PBMCs. The repertoires were released in a freely available public database meant as a resource for research on the immune response to SARS-CoV-2. Overall results and qualifications from the work: How much clinical and demographic metadata was included differed by source and by participant, and the metadata was provided uncurated.

The immunoSEQ Assay, a bias-controlled multiplex PCR, was used to amplify TCRbeta CDR3 regions from genomic DNA. On the study's bioinformatics: Nucleated cell counts per sample were estimated from amplification of reference gene primers within the assay. To quantify the absolute abundance of each unique TCRbeta CDR3 rearrangement, sequence reads were collapsed and filtered. For each sample, productive Simpson clonality was calculated by taking the square root of Simpson's diversity index across productive rearrangements. The immuneACCESS repertoire file appears here via TCRdb, limited to in-frame rearrangements. These files lack a portion of the clones; in checked studies, under half of the deficit traces to unresolved V genes, and the cause of the others is not known. That table furnishes V, J and clone size, whereas the DNA furnished D and trimming. The sample table shows 100,000 to 150,000 clones, and approximately 88% are seen once. The top ten clonotypes cover approximately 18% of the sample.

Taken from cysteine to phenylalanine, the CDR3 has 13 residues. The kept DNA is CDR3 alone, 39 bases in frame from the first base. The germline V gene (reference sequence) specifies MNHEY as CDR1 and SMNVEV as CDR2. The V end loses 6 bases and the J end loses 4 bases, and a stretch of 10 bases separates them. Whole blood was collected in K2EDTA tubes by collaborating institutions according to the institutions' own protocols. For TCRbeta analysis, collaborator samples were shipped as frozen whole blood, as isolated PBMCs, or as DNA extracted from either sample type. The receptor's source is a woman aged 80 or over with acute or convalescent COVID-19. Recombination joined TRBV27 with TRBJ2-1, and possibly TRBD2, on 6 matching bases. The sample taken for sequencing was peripheral blood. The CDR3 has the sequence CASRASVYNEQFF. The bases are TGTGCCAGCAGAGCTAGCGTATACAATGAGCAGTTCTTC.